These 32 T cell receptor beta chains were sequenced from one sample in a study of blood T cells in healthy people across ages. A second about 7 to 12 cycle PCR used barcoded and J-beta primers. Each CDR3 protein is one row after TCRdb ran MiXCR on the 5' RACE reads. The sample yields about 2 million distinct CDR3 sequences, less than 50% seen once. Input material: blood. These receptors were collected from a woman aged 40 to 50 in good health.

A few counts support this clonotype. This rearrangement joins TRBV6-2 or TRBV6-3 to TRBJ2-7; unclear D gene. CDR1 and CDR2 (germline): MNHEY, SVGEGT. Deletions cut 5 bases from V and 1 base from J, with 9 bases between. The CDR3 contains 13 residues. The CDR3 region is CASSNDMSYEQYF. The CDR3 DNA sequence: TGTGCCAGCAGTAACGACATGTCCTACGAGCAGTACTTC.

The rearrangement joins TRBV29-1 to TRBJ2-4; 8 positions agree with TRBD1. CDR3 length: 14 amino acids. Germline loops: CDR1 SQVTM, CDR2 ANQGSEA. V shed 6 bases, J shed 1 base, and the junction held 5 bases outside the gene matches. The CDR3 is CSVADRAAKNIQYF. For the CDR3, the DNA is TGCAGCGTAGCGGACAGGGCCGCCAAAAACATTCAGTACTTC.

The chain is built from TRBV19 and TRBJ2-3; TRBD2 aligns across 7 bases. CDR3 length: 15 amino acids. The V gene's germline CDR1 is LNHDA and CDR2 SQIVND (reference sequence). Trimming cost V 8 bases and J 0 bases; bases outside gene matches: 8. CDR3 protein: CASLTSSVSTDTQYF. Here the CDR3 DNA reads TGTGCCAGTTTGACTAGCAGTGTTAGCACAGATACGCAGTATTTT.

The chain couples TRBV15 to TRBJ2-5; TRBD2 is a possible D gene (6 bases). Between the trimmed V and J ends, which lost 0 bases and 3 bases, there was a span of 17 bases. Germline V gives CDR1 LNHNV, CDR2 YYDKDF (reference sequence). The CDR3 extends over 17 amino acids. The DNA of the CDR3 is TGTGCCACCAGCAGAGAGCAAGGCTTCCGGAGGGAAGAGACCCAGTACTTC. Its protein product is CATSREQGFRREETQYF. Full variable domain (outside the CDR3, taken from reference TRBV15 and TRBJ2-5): DAMVIQNPRYQVTQFGKPVTLSCSQTLNHNVMYWYQQKSSQAPKLLFHYYDKDFNNEADTPDNFQSRRPNTSFCFLDIRSPGLGDTAMYLCATSREQGFRREETQYFGPGTRLLVL.

The chain uses TRBV12-3 or TRBV12-4 and TRBJ2-1; 7 nucleotides align to TRBD1. The CDR3 covers 13 residues. The junction had 7 bases not matched to a gene; V was cut back by 8 bases and J by 6 bases. The CDR3 sequence is CASRQGGFNEQFF. DNA of the CDR3: TGTGCCAGCCGACAGGGTGGTTTCAATGAGCAGTTCTTC.

The chain joins TRBV20-1 to TRBJ2-5; TRBD2 aligns across 7 bases. This CDR3 comprises 11 residues. V shed 2 bases, J shed 7 bases, and the junction held 1 base outside the gene matches. Germline assignment: CDR1 DFQATT and CDR2 SNEGSKA (reference sequence). CDR3 DNA: TGCAGTGCTAGACGCGGGGGGACCCAGTACTTC. Protein product: CSARRGGTQYF.

The V gene is TRBV12-3 or TRBV12-4, the J gene TRBJ1-6, with D maybe TRBD1 (5 bases). This CDR3 region has 12 residues. The V and J ends lost 10 bases and 7 bases respectively, with 11 bases between them. CDR3 sequence (DNA): TGTGCCATCGTTCAGGGAAATTCACCCCTCCACTTT. Translated: CAIVQGNSPLHF.

This clonotype was found once. This sequence joins TRBV3-1 and TRBJ2-1, with D perhaps TRBD1 (6 bases). Per the germline V gene, CDR1 is LGHDT and CDR2 is YNNKEL (reference sequence). The CDR3 consists of 14 residues. V shed 0 bases and J shed 10 bases, with 13 bases lying between them. CDR3 residues: CASSQEGASYEQFF. The CDR3 DNA reads as TGTGCCAGCAGCCAAGAGGGGGCCTCCTACGAGCAGTTCTTC.

The CDR3 DNA follows: TGTGCCAGCAGCCAGGGGGGAGGATTCGTCGAGACCCAGTACTTC. It yields the protein CASSQGGGFVETQYF. The gene calls are TRBV11-2 and TRBJ2-5; the D gene is possibly TRBD1 (7 bases). V was shortened by 5 bases and J by 5 bases, with 18 bases between the two germline ends. This CDR3 region has 15 residues. From germline, CDR1 is SGHAT and CDR2 FQNNGV.

This clonotype was found a few times. V and J are TRBV20-1 and TRBJ2-3; D is unclear. The CDR3 totals 13 residues. Germline V gene sequence: CDR1 DFQATT, CDR2 SNEGSKA (reference sequence). Trimming removed 6 bases at V and 6 bases at J, with 16 bases between. The CDR3 is CSARRPRHDTQYF. CDR3 nucleotide sequence: TGCAGTGCGAGACGACCGAGACATGATACGCAGTATTTT.

The CDR3, as DNA: TGTGCCAGCGCGAGGCATTCGGACACCTCCAAACAGTACATTCAGTACTTC. This gives the protein CASARHSDTSKQYIQYF. V gene TRBV6-2 or TRBV6-3 combines with J gene TRBJ2-4; weak D call: TRBD1 (5 bases). Germline V CDR1 and CDR2: MNHEY, SVGEGT. The CDR3 consists of 17 residues. Between the trimmed V and J ends, which lost 8 bases and 8 bases, there was a span of 28 bases.

J is TRBJ2-5 and V is TRBV5-1; D gene ambiguous. This CDR3 is built from 14 residues. Between the trimmed V and J ends, which lost 4 bases and 2 bases, there was a span of 12 bases. The germline V gene encodes CDR1 SGHRS and CDR2 YFSETQ. In nucleotides, the CDR3 is TGCGCCAGCAGCCTTTACAGTACTCAAGAGACCCAGTACTTC. This gives the protein CASSLYSTQETQYF.

The V gene is TRBV20-1, the J gene TRBJ1-6, with TRBD1 as a possible D gene (6 bases). Trimming took 6 bases from V and 10 from J, leaving 25 bases between them. The CDR3 is 16 amino acids. CDR1 is DFQATT, CDR2 SNEGSKA, per germline (reference sequence). The CDR3 nucleotides read TGCAGTGCCCTACTACTGGGGGCAAAGGGTGGATCACCCCTCCACTTT. Translation: CSALLLGAKGGSPLHF.

V gene TRBV27 combines with J gene TRBJ2-5; 8 bases map to TRBD1. The V gene's germline CDR1 is MNHEY and CDR2 SMNVEV (reference sequence). CDR3 length: 14 residues. CDR3 bases: TGTGTCTCAAGTTTAGCAGGGGGCGCGGAGACCCAGTACTTC. This codes for CVSSLAGGAETQYF.

This clonotype appeared a single time. The chain links TRBV15 to TRBJ1-2; 8 bases align to TRBD1. CDR3 length equals 14 residues. The germline gives CDR1 LNHNV, CDR2 YYDKDF (reference sequence). J gave up 3 bases and V 8 bases, and 8 bases lay outside the gene matches. CDR3 DNA sequence: TGTGCCACCCGGACAGGGCTATCTGACTATGGCTACACCTTC. This codes for CATRTGLSDYGYTF.

This chain uses TRBV7-2 with TRBJ1-4, with D tentatively TRBD1 (5 bases). Trimming left V 5 bases short and J 7 bases short, with 14 bases between. The CDR3 sequence is 14 residues long. Germline values: CDR1 SGHTA, CDR2 FQGNSA. CDR3 bases: TGTGCCAGCAGCAAATGGGGGGGTAGTGAAAAACTGTTTTTT. It specifies CASSKWGGSEKLFF. The full variable domain, in which reference TRBV7-2 and TRBJ1-4 provide the parts outside the CDR3, is GAGVSQSPSNKVTEKGKDVELRCDPISGHTALYWYRQSLGQGLEFLIYFQGNSAPDKSGLPSDRFSAERTGGSVSTLTIQRTQQEDSAVYLCASSKWGGSEKLFFGSGTQLSVL.

This clonotype showed up just once. The chain couples TRBV5-1 to TRBJ2-3, with D unresolved. The germline V gene encodes CDR1 SGHRS and CDR2 YFSETQ. The CDR3 is 14 amino acids. V was pared by 5 bases and J by 2 bases, with 12 bases between. The chain's CDR3 is CASSFGDATDTQYF. The CDR3, as DNA: TGCGCCAGCAGTTTCGGTGATGCCACAGATACGCAGTATTTT.

The chain carries TRBV2 and TRBJ2-1; TRBD1 matches 7 bases. Per germline, CDR1 SNHLY and CDR2 FYNNEI. V lost 6 bases and J lost 0; bases outside the gene matches: 20. The CDR3 spans 20 residues. CDR3 coding DNA: TGTGCCAGCAGAAACGACAGGGTCCCCCCTACCTACGGCTCCTACAATGAGCAGTTCTTC. This translates into CASRNDRVPPTYGSYNEQFF.

V and J are TRBV28 and TRBJ2-5; D possibly corresponds to TRBD2 (5 bases). The V end lost 5 bases, the J end lost 5 bases, and 12 bases lay between the germline ends. Germline values: CDR1 MDHEN, CDR2 SYDVKM. CDR3 length equals 13 residues. CDR3 bases: TGTGCCAGCAGTGAGGGTGATTTGGAGACCCAGTACTTC. This translates into CASSEGDLETQYF.

This clonotype was observed a few times. The chain uses TRBV5-1 and TRBJ2-1, with a tentative D call TRBD1 (5 bases). With 3 bases removed from V and 8 bases from J, the gap between germline ends came to 12 bases. This CDR3 spans 13 amino acids. CDR1 and CDR2 (germline): SGHRS, YFSETQ. The CDR3 DNA follows: TGCGCCAGCAGCTCCAGGGTTTTGGATGAGCAGTTCTTC. It codes for CASSSRVLDEQFF.

The rearrangement joins TRBV27 to TRBJ1-5; D remains ambiguous. The CDR3 covers 13 residues. CDR1 and CDR2 (germline): MNHEY, SMNVEV (reference sequence). V lost 5 bases to trimming and J lost 6 bases, with 11 bases between them. The CDR3 loop is CASSSPFGQPQHF. CDR3 DNA sequence: TGTGCCAGCAGTAGCCCATTTGGTCAGCCCCAGCATTTT.

The J gene is TRBJ2-5, the V gene TRBV20-1; TRBD2 matches at 9 bases. Germline V gene data show CDR1 as DFQATT and CDR2 as SNEGSKA (reference sequence). The ends lost 6 bases at V and 5 bases at J; junction bases unmatched: 16. The CDR3 runs 16 residues. The CDR3 DNA reads as TGCAGTGCCCCCCCCCGCGGGGGGGAACCTTGGGAGACCCAGTACTTC. Its protein product is CSAPPRGGEPWETQYF.

The chain uses TRBV6-2 or TRBV6-3 and TRBJ2-1; 8 bases are shared with TRBD2. V trimming: 5 bases; J trimming: 0 bases; junction bases outside the gene matches: 9. The CDR3 is 17 residues long. CDR1 and CDR2 (germline): MNHEY, SVGEGT. The CDR3 loop is CASSPGTRWSSYNEQFF. In nucleotides, the CDR3 is TGTGCCAGCAGTCCCGGGACTAGGTGGAGCTCCTACAATGAGCAGTTCTTC.

This clonotype was recorded once. The chain joins TRBV6-2 or TRBV6-3 to TRBJ2-1; D is uncertain. The DNA end is a closer match to TRBJ2-7, so the J assignment may be wrong. The CDR3 extends over 17 amino acids. The V gene's germline CDR1 is MNHEY and CDR2 SVGEGT. The CDR3 sequence is CASSYRTTASSYNEQYF. The CDR3 DNA follows: TGTGCCAGCAGTTACCGCACGACTGCAAGCTCCTACAATGAGCAGTACTTC.

This clonotype was detected a few times. The chain uses TRBV10-3 and TRBJ2-1; D may be TRBD1 (5 bases). Germline V CDR1 and CDR2: ENHRY, SYGVKD. The CDR3 has 14 residues. V was shortened by 6 bases and J by 5 bases, with 14 bases between the two germline ends. CDR3 bases: TGTGCCATCAGCCAGGGTATGAAACACAATGAGCAGTTCTTC. Translating gives CAISQGMKHNEQFF.

This clonotype was counted a few times. This chain connects TRBV28 to TRBJ2-5; 7 bases agree with TRBD2. Germline lookup yields CDR1 MDHEN and CDR2 SYDVKM. The trim removed 2 bases at V and 4 bases at J, leaving 7 bases unmatched. The CDR3 length is 15 residues. CDR3 in amino acids: CASSLPRGDGETQYF. In DNA, the CDR3 is TGTGCCAGCAGTTTACCCCGGGGGGACGGAGAGACCCAGTACTTC. The whole variable domain, remainder taken from reference TRBV28 and TRBJ2-5, is DVKVTQSSRYLVKRTGEKVFLECVQDMDHENMFWYRQDPGLGLRLIYFSYDVKMKEKGDIPEGYSVSREKKERFSLILESASTNQTSMYLCASSLPRGDGETQYFGPGTRLLVL.

The chain has TRBV29-1 and TRBJ2-7; the D gene is possibly TRBD1 (6 bases). There are 17 residues in the CDR3. Germline values: CDR1 SQVTM, CDR2 ANQGSEA. Trimming left V 8 bases short and J 7 bases short, with 33 bases between. The CDR3 protein is CSSKNLPTGSSYNEQYF. The CDR3 nucleotides read TGCAGCTCCAAAAACCTACCGACAGGAAGCTCCTACAATGAGCAGTACTTC.

The chain is built from TRBV29-1 and TRBJ2-1; D is possibly TRBD1 (6 bases). With 1 base removed from V and 1 base from J, the gap between germline ends came to 8 bases. In germline, CDR1 is SQVTM, CDR2 ANQGSEA. This CDR3 comprises 14 residues. This CDR3 is CSVEGQGSYNEQFF. The CDR3 DNA sequence: TGCAGCGTTGAAGGGCAGGGGTCCTACAATGAGCAGTTCTTC.

The chain links TRBV6-2 or TRBV6-3 to TRBJ2-1, with 9 nucleotides matching TRBD2. Per germline, CDR1 MNHEY and CDR2 SVGEGT. This CDR3 region has 16 residues. V shed 6 bases, J shed 3 bases, and the junction held 9 bases outside the gene matches. The CDR3 is CASRDRTSANYNEQFF. The CDR3 DNA reads TGTGCCAGCAGAGACCGGACTAGCGCAAACTACAATGAGCAGTTCTTC.

The chain uses TRBV6-6 and TRBJ1-4, with D tentatively TRBD1 (5 bases). In germline, CDR1 is MNHNY, CDR2 SVGAGI (reference sequence). V dropped 5 bases and J dropped 6 bases, with 13 bases sitting between them. The CDR3 spans 14 residues. The CDR3 loop is CASSRGRGDEKLFF. Written as DNA, the CDR3 is TGTGCCAGCAGTCGGGGCAGAGGGGATGAAAAACTGTTTTTT.

V is TRBV20-1 and J is TRBJ2-5, with a weak D call TRBD1 (6 bases). The V end lost 0 bases, the J end lost 5 bases, and 13 bases lay between the germline ends. The CDR3 length is 14 residues. Germline values: CDR1 DFQATT, CDR2 SNEGSKA (reference sequence). The CDR3, as DNA: TGCAGTGCTAGAGATGACCAGGGGTGGGAGACCCAGTACTTC. Translated: CSARDDQGWETQYF.

The chain combines TRBV7-9 with TRBJ2-3; the match to TRBD1 covers 9 bases. CDR3 length equals 16 residues. The junction had 8 bases not matched to a gene; V was cut back by 5 bases and J by 2 bases. From germline, CDR1 is SEHNR and CDR2 FQNEAQ (reference sequence). CDR3 bases: TGTGCCAGCAGCAGCGGACAGGGGTCACTCACAGATACGCAGTATTTT. As protein: CASSSGQGSLTDTQYF. The whole variable domain, remainder taken from reference TRBV7-9 and TRBJ2-3, is DTGVSQNPRHKITKRGQNVTFRCDPISEHNRLYWYRQTLGQGPEFLTYFQNEAQLEKSRLLSDRFSAERPKGSFSTLEIQRTEQGDSAMYLCASSSGQGSLTDTQYFGPGTRLTVL.